This TCR beta chain was sequenced during a study of beta chain features in type 1 diabetes (dated by TCRdb to between 2017 and 2018). Concerning the study at large: Patients and healthy donors did not differ in mean age, gender distribution, total cell number or subset yield. A total of 90 million to 120 million sorted cells were examined across all samples, and a strong correlation was observed between cell number per subset and RNA yield. In the study, TCRB repertoires of sorted circulating CD4+ T cell subsets from recently diagnosed type 1 diabetes patients were compared with those of matched healthy donors. Regulatory and stem cell-like memory subsets were obtained from only 8 patients and about 8 healthy donors, while naive and central memory subsets were obtained from all 30 or so donors. Study-wide findings and limitations: A moderate but significant shortening of TCRB CDR3 length was observed in type 1 diabetes patients in all four CD4+ subsets. Patients with type 1 diabetes made fewer insertions and deleted more nucleotides at VDJ recombination sites, implying thymic rearrangement abnormalities. Because small numbers of individuals were included in the HLA sub-analyses, any influence of HLA type on TCRB rearrangement was left unresolved. Naive, central memory and regulatory TCRB repertoires appeared more similar among patients than among healthy donors. Because cDNA was sequenced instead of genomic DNA, activated cells with high expression could be over-represented, although the groups did not differ in activation or CD3 levels. PCR may preferentially amplify shorter templates, but because patient and control samples were amplified and corrected together, any resulting skew would affect both groups equally.

Notes on this clone: Its antigen is currently not known. Qualities for individual bases were not recorded, and no much larger clone is one base off.

Each donor gave one peripheral blood draw, approximately 110 mL on average, collected into heparinised tubes. Naive, central memory, regulatory and stem cell-like memory CD4+ T cells were sorted on a BD FACSAria II using a panel including CD45RO, CCR7, CD25, CD127, CD95 and CD27. Purity was above 95% for every sorted population. PBMCs were isolated immediately by Lymphoprep density gradient centrifugation and stained directly without culture. Samples were stained and sorted in pairs, with one healthy donor and one patient per experiment, so that batch effects were minimized. The entire amount of isolated RNA was reverse transcribed using the High Capacity cDNA Reverse Transcription Kit, so the sequenced TCRB transcripts were expressed ones. Naive, central memory and regulatory T cell samples underwent deep immunoSEQ sequencing, averaging roughly 3.5 million total reads per sample. Sorted cells were lysed in RLT buffer and RNA was extracted with DNase-treated RNeasy Micro or Mini kits, depending on cell number. To prevent cross-contamination, each cell subset was processed individually, whereas patient and healthy donor samples were processed jointly. The immunoSEQ multiplex PCR was used to amplify TCRB sequences from cDNA, generating 87-bp fragments that spanned the CDR3 region. Sequencing of the amplicons was done on the Illumina HiSeq platform. For the original study's pipeline: Synthetic template baselines were used to correct PCR bias computationally, reads within Hamming distance 2 were collapsed together, and singletons that could not be merged were discarded. Reads were aligned against IMGT so that V, D and J genes, CDR3 length and insertions or deletions at six rearrangement sites could be assigned. Clonotype counts were normalized to sorted cell number within each subset before computing true diversity and Gini coefficients with the tcR R package. The overlap coefficient, calculated on TCRB nucleotide sequences, was used to quantify repertoire sharing. Out-of-frame TCRB sequences from naive cells were analyzed as a proxy for the pre-selection repertoire. Imported from immuneACCESS, the table was reduced by TCRdb to in-frame sequences with V and J called. These copies leave out some clones; in studies compared against another copy, an unresolved V gene accounts for under half, and the cause of the remainder is not known. V, J and clone size derive from that table, while D and trimming were established from the DNA sequence. The sample table holds nearly 250,000 clones, of which roughly 14% were seen once. Together, the top ten hold about 0.03% of the sample.

Reading from cysteine to phenylalanine, the CDR3 counts 16 amino acids. Just the 48-base CDR3 DNA is kept, in frame starting at base 1. V and J are truncated by 2 bases and 5 bases respectively, leaving an intervening sequence of 13 bases. CDR1 and CDR2, per the germline V gene, are MNHEY and SVGAGI. The sample consisted of naive CD4+ T cells from blood. The cell subset or site label for this specimen denotes: true naive CD4+ T cells. The chain is assembled from TRBV6-5 and TRBJ1-6, and the D gene may be TRBD1, 6 bases matching. The receptor was isolated from a woman aged 40-49 years in good health. At the DNA level, the sequence is TGTGCCAGCAGTTACGCAGGGCAGGGGAATAATTCACCCCTCCACTTT. This sequence encodes CASSYAGQGNNSPLHF.